This T cell receptor beta chain was documented in a study of blood T cell repertoires in COVID-19. Sequencing was performed with immunoSEQ multiplex PCR; in TCRdb, only in-frame clones are kept and a portion is missing. The sample lists about 360,000 clones; around 87% were seen once. V trimming: 5 bases; J trimming: 6 bases; junction bases outside the gene matches: 12. CDR3 size: 15 residues. CDR1 is SQVTM and CDR2 is ANQGSEA in the germline V gene. Sequencing used peripheral blood. This sequence originates from a human donor in a cohort sampled during active COVID-19. The chain carries TRBV29-1 and TRBJ2-3; 9 bases are a match to TRBD2. CDR3 in amino acids: CSVSQLAGRGDTQYF. Written as DNA, the CDR3 is TGCAGCGTTTCCCAGCTAGCGGGGAGGGGGGATACGCAGTATTTT.